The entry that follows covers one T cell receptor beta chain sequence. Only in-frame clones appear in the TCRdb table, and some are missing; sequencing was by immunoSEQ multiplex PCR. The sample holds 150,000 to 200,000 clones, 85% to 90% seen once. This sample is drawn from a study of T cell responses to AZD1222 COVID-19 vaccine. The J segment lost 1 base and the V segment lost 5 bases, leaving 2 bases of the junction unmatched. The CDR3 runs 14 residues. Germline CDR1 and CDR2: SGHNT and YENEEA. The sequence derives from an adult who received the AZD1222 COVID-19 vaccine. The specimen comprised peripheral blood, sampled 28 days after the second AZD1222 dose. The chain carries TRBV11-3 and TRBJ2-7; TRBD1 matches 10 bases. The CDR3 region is CASSPGQGSYEQYF. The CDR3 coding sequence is TGTGCCAGCAGCCCGGGACAGGGGTCCTACGAGCAGTACTTC.